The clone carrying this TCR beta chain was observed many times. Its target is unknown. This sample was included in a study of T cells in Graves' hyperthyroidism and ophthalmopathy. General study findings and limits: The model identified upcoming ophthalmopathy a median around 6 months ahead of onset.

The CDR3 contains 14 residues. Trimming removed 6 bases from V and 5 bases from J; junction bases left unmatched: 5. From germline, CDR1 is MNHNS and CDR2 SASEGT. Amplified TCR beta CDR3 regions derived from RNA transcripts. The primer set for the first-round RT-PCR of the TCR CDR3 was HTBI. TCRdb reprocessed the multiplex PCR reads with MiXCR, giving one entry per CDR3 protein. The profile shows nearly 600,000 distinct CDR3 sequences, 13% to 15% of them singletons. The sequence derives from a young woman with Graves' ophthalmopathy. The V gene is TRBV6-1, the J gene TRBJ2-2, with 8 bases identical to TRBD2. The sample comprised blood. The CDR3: CASRSGRRTGELFF. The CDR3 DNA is TGTGCCAGCAGGAGCGGGAGAAGGACCGGGGAGCTGTTTTTT.